Each of the 8 T cell receptor beta chains below was sequenced from the same sample in a study of blood T cell repertoires in COVID-19. Produced via immunoSEQ multiplex PCR; TCRdb's table is partial and in-frame only. Of around 400,000 clones in the sample, under 85% were seen once. Sequencing was performed on PBMCs or T cells enriched from blood (not recorded which). The receptor set was obtained from a woman between 50 and 59 years old who had recovered from COVID-19.

The gene calls are TRBV2 and TRBJ1-2; 10 positions agree with TRBD1. The CDR3 extends over 16 amino acids. The V segment lost 2 bases and the J segment 0 bases; nucleotides outside the gene matches: 3. Germline values: CDR1 SNHLY, CDR2 FYNNEI. In DNA, the CDR3 is TGTGCCAGCAGTGAAACGGGGACAGGGGCTAACTATGGCTACACCTTC. This encodes CASSETGTGANYGYTF.

Comments on this clone: A much larger clone is a single base away; this may be a read error. The chain combines TRBV7-2 with TRBJ1-5; D unresolved. This CDR3 is built from 12 residues. The V gene lost 5 bases and the J gene lost 4 bases, with 6 bases spanning the gap. From germline, CDR1 is SGHTA and CDR2 FQGNSA. The CDR3 is CASSPGNQPQHF. CDR3 bases: TGTGCCAGCAGCCCGGGGAATCAGCCCCAGCATTTT.

Concerning this clone: One end of the junction fails to match germline, which may point to a read error. The chain is built from TRBV5-8 and TRBJ1-1; D gene ambiguous. This CDR3 is 16 amino acids long. Germline V gene lookup returns CDR1 SGHTS and CDR2 YDEGEE. CDR3 amino acids: CAGSPLGGRRNTEAFF. The CDR3 bases are TGTGCCGGCAGTCCCTTAGGAGGTCGGAGAAACACTGAAGCTTTCTTT.

The chain has TRBV27 and TRBJ1-5, with TRBD1 matching 11 bases. The V and J ends lost 6 bases and 9 bases, in that order; junction bases with no gene match: 13. From germline, CDR1 is MNHEY and CDR2 SMNVEV (reference sequence). This CDR3 has 16 residues. CDR3 protein: CASSQHGQGATGPQHF. CDR3 sequence (DNA): TGTGCCAGCAGCCAGCATGGACAGGGGGCCACCGGGCCCCAGCATTTT.

The chain carries TRBV7-2 and TRBJ2-3; a possible D gene is TRBD2 (6 bases). Germline V CDR1 and CDR2: SGHTA, FQGNSA. CDR3 size: 15 residues. Trimming stripped 3 bases from V and 0 bases from J, with 10 bases between. The CDR3 loop is CASSFGSYSTDTQYF. As DNA, the CDR3 is TGTGCCAGCAGCTTCGGGAGCTATAGCACAGATACGCAGTATTTT.

This clone occurred a few times. The chain carries TRBV19 and TRBJ1-2; unclear D gene. Per germline, CDR1 LNHDA and CDR2 SQIVND (reference sequence). The CDR3 runs to 13 residues. Deletions cut 4 bases from V and 3 bases from J, with 9 bases between. The CDR3 region is CASSKEVYYGYTF. The CDR3, as DNA: TGTGCCAGTAGTAAGGAGGTGTACTATGGCTACACCTTC.

V usage is TRBV2 and J usage is TRBJ2-7; TRBD1 aligns across 7 bases. The CDR3 sequence is 13 residues long. Germline values: CDR1 SNHLY, CDR2 FYNNEI. The J segment lost 3 bases and the V segment lost 7 bases, leaving 6 bases of the junction unmatched. CDR3 nucleotide sequence: TGTGCCAGCAAAGAGGGGACAGTCTACGAGCAGTACTTC. Translated: CASKEGTVYEQYF.

The gene calls are TRBV18 and TRBJ1-1, with D possibly being TRBD1 (5 bases). Per the germline V gene, CDR1 is KGHSH and CDR2 is LQKENI. The germline V and J ends were trimmed by 5 bases and 3 bases, with 28 bases remaining between them. The CDR3 spans 19 residues. The CDR3 bases are TGTGCCAGCTCAGCGAATTTAGTGGGACTGGGGGTCGGGGACACTGAAGCTTTCTTT. Amino acids: CASSANLVGLGVGDTEAFF. The complete variable domain, with remaining parts taken from reference TRBV18 and TRBJ1-1, reads NAGVMQNPRHLVRRRGQEARLRCSPMKGHSHVYWYRQLPEEGLKFMVYLQKENIIDESGMPKERFSAEFPKEGPSILRIQQVVRGDSAAYFCASSANLVGLGVGDTEAFFGQGTRLTVV.